This T cell receptor beta chain came from a study of T cell responses to AZD1222 COVID-19 vaccine. For the study at large: Analyses pooled second doses at about 4 or about 12 weeks. Study conclusions and caveats: The repertoires were collected only after the peak T cell response.

This CDR3 is 13 amino acids long. Germline V CDR1 and CDR2: SGHDT, YYEEEE. V was shortened by 0 bases and J by 3 bases, with 6 bases between the two germline ends. Details on this clone: No antigen is known for it.

Method: immunoSEQ multiplex PCR; TCRdb's copy keeps in-frame clones and lacks some. The data show over 100,000 clones, almost 95% seen once. The genes are TRBV5-6 and TRBJ2-5; the D is unclear. This TCR was sampled from an adult in good health. Sample: peripheral blood, taken on day 0 of AZD1222 vaccination. The CDR3 is CASSLGGKETQYF. The CDR3 DNA follows: TGTGCCAGCAGCTTGGGCGGAAAAGAGACCCAGTACTTC.